This T cell receptor beta chain was sequenced for a study of blood T cell repertoires in COVID-19. In the study overall: The origin of the acute and convalescent COVID-19 samples was the United States, Italy and Spain. T cells, B-cell-depleted T cells, or PBMCs supplied cDNA or gDNA.

The CDR3 extends over 15 amino acids. Per the study methods: Reference gene primer amplification yielded estimated nucleated cell counts. The protocol was immunoSEQ multiplex PCR, while the TCRdb copy is restricted to in-frame clones and leaves out a portion. V and J calls plus clone size are reproduced from that table; the DNA served to infer D and trimming. The sample holds approximately 160,000 clones, over 90% seen once. Sequenced: peripheral blood. The clonotype was recovered from a man aged 45-60 years with acute or convalescent COVID-19. The chain has TRBV21-1 and TRBJ2-5; the D call TRBD1 from the table was never checked on the DNA. TRBV21-1 corresponds to a pseudogene. CDR3: CASSRGPGRQETQYF. CDR3 nucleotides: TGTGCCAGCAGCAGGGGGCCTGGAAGACAAGAGACCCAGTACTTC.